This T cell receptor (beta chain) was profiled in a study of T cell repertoires in cytomegalovirus infection. On the study more broadly: Based on public TCR beta signatures, there were indications of CMV infection and of a matching HLA type.

Study-level points and caveats: CMV carriers having the relevant HLA were flagged by cumulative public TCR beta family frequency.

One entry per CDR3 protein, called by TCRdb with MiXCR from the reads. The sample records 100,000 to 150,000 distinct CDR3 sequences, 7% to 9.5% being singletons. Concerning this clonotype itself: Its target is unknown.

Germline V gives CDR1 SGHTA, CDR2 FQGNSA. V lost 8 bases, J lost 3 bases, and 14 bases lay in between. CDR3 length: 14 amino acids. Material for sequencing was PBMCs. The chain combines TRBV7-2 with TRBJ1-5; D is unclear. The origin of this receptor is a human donor in good health (CMV status not recorded). Some clones in this sample may be carry-over from other donors' samples. CDR3 DNA sequence: TGTGCCAGCGCCCGGTCCGGGAACAATCAGCCCCAGCATTTT. Translated, it gives CASARSGNNQPQHF.